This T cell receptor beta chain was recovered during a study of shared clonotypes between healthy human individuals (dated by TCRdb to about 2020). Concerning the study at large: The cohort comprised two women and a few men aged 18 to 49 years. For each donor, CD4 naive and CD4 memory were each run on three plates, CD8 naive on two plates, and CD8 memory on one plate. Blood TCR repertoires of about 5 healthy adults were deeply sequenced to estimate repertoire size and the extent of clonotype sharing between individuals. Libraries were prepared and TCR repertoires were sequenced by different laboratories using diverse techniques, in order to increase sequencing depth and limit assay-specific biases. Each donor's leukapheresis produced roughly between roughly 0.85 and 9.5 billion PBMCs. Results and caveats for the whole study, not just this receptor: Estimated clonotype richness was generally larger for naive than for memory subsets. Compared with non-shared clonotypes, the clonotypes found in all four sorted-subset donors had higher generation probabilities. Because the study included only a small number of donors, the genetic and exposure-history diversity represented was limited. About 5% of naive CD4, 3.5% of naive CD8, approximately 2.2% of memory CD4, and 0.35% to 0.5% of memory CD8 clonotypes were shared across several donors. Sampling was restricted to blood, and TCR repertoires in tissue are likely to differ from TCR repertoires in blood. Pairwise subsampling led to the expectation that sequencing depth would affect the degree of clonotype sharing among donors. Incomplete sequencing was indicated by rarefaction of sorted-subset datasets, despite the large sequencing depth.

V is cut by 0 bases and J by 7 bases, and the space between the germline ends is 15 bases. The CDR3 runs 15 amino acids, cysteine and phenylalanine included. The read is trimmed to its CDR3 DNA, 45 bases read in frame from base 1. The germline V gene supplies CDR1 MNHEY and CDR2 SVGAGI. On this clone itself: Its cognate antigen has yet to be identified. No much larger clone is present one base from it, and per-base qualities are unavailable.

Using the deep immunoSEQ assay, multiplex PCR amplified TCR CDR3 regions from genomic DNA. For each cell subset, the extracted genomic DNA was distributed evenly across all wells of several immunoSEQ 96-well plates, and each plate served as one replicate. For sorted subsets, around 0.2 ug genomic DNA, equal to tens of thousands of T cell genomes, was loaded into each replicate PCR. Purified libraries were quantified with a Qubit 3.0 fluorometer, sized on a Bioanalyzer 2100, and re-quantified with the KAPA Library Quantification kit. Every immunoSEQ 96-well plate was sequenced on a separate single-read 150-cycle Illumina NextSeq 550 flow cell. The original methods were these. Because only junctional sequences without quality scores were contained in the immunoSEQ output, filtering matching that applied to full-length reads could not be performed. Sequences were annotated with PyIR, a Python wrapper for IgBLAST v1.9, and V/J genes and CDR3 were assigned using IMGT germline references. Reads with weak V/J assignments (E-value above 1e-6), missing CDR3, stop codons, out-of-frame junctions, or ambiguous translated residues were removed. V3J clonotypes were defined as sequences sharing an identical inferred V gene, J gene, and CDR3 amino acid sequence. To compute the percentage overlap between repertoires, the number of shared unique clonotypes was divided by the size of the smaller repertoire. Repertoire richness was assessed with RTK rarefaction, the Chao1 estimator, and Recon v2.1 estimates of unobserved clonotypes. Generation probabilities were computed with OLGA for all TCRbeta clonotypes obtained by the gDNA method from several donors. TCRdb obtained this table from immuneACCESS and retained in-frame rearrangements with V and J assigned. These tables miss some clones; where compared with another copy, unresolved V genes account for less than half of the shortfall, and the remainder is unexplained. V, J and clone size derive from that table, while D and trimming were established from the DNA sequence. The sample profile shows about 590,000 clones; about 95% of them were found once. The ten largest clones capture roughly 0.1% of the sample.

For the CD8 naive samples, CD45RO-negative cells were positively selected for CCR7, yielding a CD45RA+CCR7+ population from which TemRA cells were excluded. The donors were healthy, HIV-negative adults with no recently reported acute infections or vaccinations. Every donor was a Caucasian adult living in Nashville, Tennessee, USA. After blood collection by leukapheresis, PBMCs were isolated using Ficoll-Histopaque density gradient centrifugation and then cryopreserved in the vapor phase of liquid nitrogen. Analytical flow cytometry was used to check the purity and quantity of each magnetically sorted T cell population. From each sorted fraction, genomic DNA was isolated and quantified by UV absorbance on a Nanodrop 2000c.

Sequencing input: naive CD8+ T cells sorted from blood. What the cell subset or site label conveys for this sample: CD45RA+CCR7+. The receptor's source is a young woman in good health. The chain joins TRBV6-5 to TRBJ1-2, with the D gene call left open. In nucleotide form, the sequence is TGTGCCAGCAGTTACTCGAGCGGGGTTTTCGGTGGCTACACCTTC. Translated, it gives CASSYSSGVFGGYTF.